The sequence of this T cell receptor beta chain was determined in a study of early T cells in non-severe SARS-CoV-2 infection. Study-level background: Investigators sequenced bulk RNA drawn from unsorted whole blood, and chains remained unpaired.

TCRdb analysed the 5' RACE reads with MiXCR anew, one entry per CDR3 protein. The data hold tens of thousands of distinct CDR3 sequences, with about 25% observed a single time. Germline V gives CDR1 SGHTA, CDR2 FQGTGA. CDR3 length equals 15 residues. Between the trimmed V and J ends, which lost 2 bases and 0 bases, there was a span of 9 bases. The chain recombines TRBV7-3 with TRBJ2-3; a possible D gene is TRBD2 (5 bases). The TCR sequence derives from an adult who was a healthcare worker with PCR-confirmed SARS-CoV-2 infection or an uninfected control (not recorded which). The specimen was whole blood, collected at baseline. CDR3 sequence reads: CASSLLGVSTDTQYF. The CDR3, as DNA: TGTGCCAGCAGCTTACTCGGGGTTAGCACAGATACGCAGTATTTT.